Sequencing of this T cell receptor (beta chain) was carried out in a study of blood T cell repertoires in COVID-19. The wider study: T cells, B-cell-depleted T cells, or PBMCs provided the cDNA or gDNA that served as material.

The germline V gene has CDR1 LNHDA and CDR2 SQIVND (reference sequence). This CDR3 has 13 amino acids. Trimming stripped 3 bases from V and 5 bases from J, with 10 bases between. In the authors' workflow: Estimation of nucleated cell counts relied on the amplification of reference gene primers. The table came from immunoSEQ multiplex PCR; TCRdb's copy has only in-frame clones and leaves some out. V and J calls and clone size follow that table, whereas D and trimming were derived from the DNA. The sample holds some 250,000 clones, approximately 87% seen once. The TCR was taken from a woman aged 25 to 39 with COVID-19, enrolled during active disease. Sample: peripheral blood. This chain links TRBV19 with TRBJ1-1; possible D gene TRBD1, 5 bases. This chain's CDR3 is CASSMWGGTEAFF. The CDR3 nucleotides are TGTGCCAGTAGTATGTGGGGGGGGACTGAAGCTTTCTTT.